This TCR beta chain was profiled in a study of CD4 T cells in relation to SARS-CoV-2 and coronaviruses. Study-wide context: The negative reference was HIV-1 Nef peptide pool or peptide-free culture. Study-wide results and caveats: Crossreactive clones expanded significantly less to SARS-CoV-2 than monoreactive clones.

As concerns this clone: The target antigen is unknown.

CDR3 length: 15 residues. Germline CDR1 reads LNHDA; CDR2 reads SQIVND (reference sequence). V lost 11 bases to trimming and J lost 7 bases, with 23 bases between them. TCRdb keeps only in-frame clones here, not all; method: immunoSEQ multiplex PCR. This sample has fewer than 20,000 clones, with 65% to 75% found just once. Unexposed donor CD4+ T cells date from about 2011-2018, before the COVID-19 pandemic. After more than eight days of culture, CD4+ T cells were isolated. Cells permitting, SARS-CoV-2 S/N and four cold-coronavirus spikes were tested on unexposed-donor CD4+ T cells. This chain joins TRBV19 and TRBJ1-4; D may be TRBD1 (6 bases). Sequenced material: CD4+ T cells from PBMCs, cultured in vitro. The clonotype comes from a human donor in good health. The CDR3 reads CAVQGGDSGSEKLFF. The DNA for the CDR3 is TGTGCCGTCCAAGGGGGAGACAGCGGCTCTGAAAAACTGTTTTTT.